A selection of T cell receptor beta chains follows, all from one sample in a study of blood T cell repertoires in COVID-19. Repertoires were generated with immunoSEQ multiplex PCR, while TCRdb's copy carries only in-frame clones and drops some. The table includes roughly 150,000 clones, 70% to 85% detected once. Material for sequencing was peripheral blood. The receptors were gathered from a woman between 50 and 59 years old with acute or convalescent COVID-19. Each CDR3 is given with its conserved first and last residue. A D gene is named only where the DNA matches it firmly.

J,V,D,CDR3
TRBJ2-7,TRBV7-2,NA,CASSSGLRWGEQYF
TRBJ2-7,TRBV4-2,TRBD1,CASSLRRGRSYEQYF
TRBJ1-1,TRBV5-1,NA,CASSLQGFAEAFF
TRBJ2-2,TRBV3-1/TRBV3-2,TRBD2,CASSQEFGTSGTGELFF
TRBJ2-3,TRBV5-1,TRBD1,CASSLGRDRSDTQYF
TRBJ1-4,TRBV28,NA,CASSPSRLREKLFF
TRBJ2-3,TRBV9,TRBD1,CASSARQGFTDTQYF
TRBJ1-6,TRBV6-5,NA,CASSRQANSPLHF
TRBJ2-7,TRBV2,TRBD2,CASTGGASYSYEQYF
TRBJ1-2,TRBV28,NA,CASSGISANYGYTF
TRBJ2-1,TRBV9,TRBD1,CASSVGGQGSWEQFF
TRBJ1-1,TRBV7-9,NA,CASTAVDTEAFF
TRBJ1-3,TRBV15,TRBD1,CATSRGTLRGSGNTIYF
TRBJ2-3,TRBV10-1,NA,CASSESPVTDTQYF
TRBJ2-1,TRBV7-2,NA,CASSPRVSLLANEQFF
TRBJ1-4,TRBV5-1,NA,CASSLASGTNEKLFF
TRBJ2-5,TRBV5-1,NA,CASSLGPGDGETQYF
TRBJ2-1,TRBV3-1/TRBV3-2,NA,CASSQQAGSYNEQFF
TRBJ1-5,TRBV3-1/TRBV3-2,NA,CASTRIRQLHNQPQHF
TRBJ1-2,TRBV2,NA,CASRRGRGLGYGYTF
TRBJ1-2,TRBV7-9,NA,CASSEDGPVDYGYTF
TRBJ1-1,TRBV19,NA,CASSTIGGNTEAFF
TRBJ2-1,TRBV7-9,TRBD2,CASSEPLAGWYNEQFF
TRBJ1-2,TRBV18,TRBD1,CASLQGAEGYTF
TRBJ2-3,TRBV14,NA,CASRQSSTDTQYF
TRBJ2-5,TRBV5-1,TRBD1,CASSAGQGMIETQYF
TRBJ2-3,TRBV5-1,NA,CASSLATAGAGDTQYF
TRBJ2-3,TRBV7-2,NA,CASSSTGSSPDTQYF
TRBJ1-5,TRBV24-1,NA,CATSDAGDVGTSNQPQHF
TRBJ1-4,TRBV27,TRBD1,CASSFLDRSEKLFF
TRBJ2-3,TRBV29-1,TRBD1,CSVQDRGRGTDTQYF
TRBJ1-5,TRBV5-6,NA,CASSLGQFSNQPQHF
TRBJ2-3,TRBV9,NA,CASRRGDTQYF